The 17 T cell receptor beta chains below were found in one sample sequenced in a study of OX40 agonist ivuxolimab in advanced cancers. Here immunoSEQ multiplex PCR was the method, and the copy in TCRdb shows in-frame clones only, minus some. The sample holds 50,000 to 70,000 clones, roughly nine tenths seen once. Sequenced material: CD4+ or CD8+ T cells sorted from blood, taken in a trial of the OX40 agonist ivuxolimab. The receptor source for this set is an adult with an advanced solid tumor such as melanoma, head and neck, liver or kidney cancer.

This chain joins TRBV27 and TRBJ2-7; TRBD1 might be the D (9 bases). There are 16 residues in the CDR3. V dropped 4 bases and J dropped 4 bases, with 20 bases sitting between them. CDR1 MNHEY and CDR2 SMNVEV come from the germline V gene (reference sequence). The CDR3, as DNA: TGTGCCAGCAGTTCCCGGGGGGGACAGGGTTGGTACGAGCAGTACTTC. It translates to CASSSRGGQGWYEQYF.

The chain has TRBV6-4 and TRBJ2-3, with 13 bases that match TRBD2. Unmatched junction bases numbered 14, after V lost 3 bases and J lost 8 bases. The CDR3 loop spans 18 amino acids. From germline, CDR1 is MRHNA and CDR2 SNTAGT. The CDR3 DNA is TGTGCCAGCAGTGAAGTAACTAGCGGGGGGGTTCCTCTGGGTACGCAGTATTTT. Encoded protein: CASSEVTSGGVPLGTQYF.

V usage is TRBV7-7 and J usage is TRBJ2-5; 10 bases match TRBD2. V was clipped by 6 bases and J by 2 bases; unmatched bases: 6. This CDR3 has 15 residues. Germline loops: CDR1 SSHAT, CDR2 FNYEAQ (reference sequence). The CDR3 region is CASSSLAGAQETQYF. CDR3 DNA: TGTGCCAGCAGTAGTCTAGCGGGAGCACAAGAGACCCAGTACTTC.

The chain uses TRBV9 and TRBJ2-7, with D perhaps TRBD1 (5 bases). This CDR3 comprises 14 residues. Germline assignment: CDR1 SGDLS and CDR2 YYNGEE. V shed 0 bases and J shed 2 bases, with 9 bases lying between them. The CDR3 loop reads CASSVGRGTYEQYF. The CDR3 region has the DNA TGTGCCAGCAGCGTAGGAAGGGGCACCTACGAGCAGTACTTC.

This chain links TRBV7-9 with TRBJ2-6, with D unclear. The germline V and J ends were trimmed by 5 bases and 3 bases, with 8 bases remaining between them. Germline CDR1 reads SEHNR; CDR2 reads FQNEAQ (reference sequence). The CDR3 loop spans 14 amino acids. CDR3 in DNA: TGTGCCAGCAGCCTAGGGATTGGGGCCAACGTCCTGACTTTC. It translates to CASSLGIGANVLTF.

J is TRBJ2-7 and V is TRBV6-1; 7 nucleotides match TRBD1. Germline V CDR1 and CDR2: MNHNS, SASEGT. The V segment lost 6 bases and the J segment 0 bases; nucleotides outside the gene matches: 2. This CDR3 is built from 13 residues. This CDR3 is CASRDRNSYEQYF. As DNA, the CDR3 is TGTGCCAGCAGGGACAGGAACTCCTACGAGCAGTACTTC.

This chain uses TRBV9 with TRBJ2-7, with 13 bases fitting TRBD2. This CDR3 is built from 17 residues. V lost 3 bases, J lost 6 bases, and 12 bases stayed unmatched. Germline V lookup: CDR1 SGDLS, CDR2 YYNGEE. The CDR3 DNA reads TGTGCCAGCAGCGCCACTAGCGGGGGGGCCTTAGATGGCGAGCAGTACTTC. Translating it yields CASSATSGGALDGEQYF.

The rearrangement joins TRBV5-6 to TRBJ1-1; the D is unclear. V was pared by 0 bases and J by 3 bases, with 6 bases between. The germline V gene has CDR1 SGHDT and CDR2 YYEEEE. The CDR3 sequence is 13 residues long. DNA of the CDR3: TGTGCCAGCAGCTTGGTTGTGGACACTGAAGCTTTCTTT. Its translation: CASSLVVDTEAFF.

In this sample, this clone turned up a few times. This CDR3 reads CASSSFWRTGDGYTF. The CDR3 DNA is TGTGCCAGCAGTTCGTTTTGGCGGACAGGAGATGGCTACACCTTC. This rearrangement joins TRBV28 to TRBJ1-2, with 7 bases identical to TRBD1. The CDR3 is 15 amino acids. Trimming cost V 4 bases and J 6 bases; bases outside gene matches: 11. Germline V CDR1 and CDR2: MDHEN, SYDVKM.

The chain couples TRBV9 to TRBJ1-3; 9 bases map to TRBD1. The V gene end was trimmed by 1 base and the J gene end by 7 bases; junction bases not matched to a gene: 9. The CDR3 has 16 residues. Looked up from germline, CDR1 is SGDLS and CDR2 is YYNGEE. This CDR3 is CASSVTGQGLGNTIYF. DNA of the CDR3: TGTGCCAGCAGCGTAACAGGACAGGGGTTGGGGAACACCATATATTTT. Filled out from reference TRBV9 and TRBJ1-3, the complete variable domain reads DSGVTQTPKHLITATGQRVTLRCSPRSGDLSVYWYQQSLDQGLQFLIQYYNGEERAKGNILERFSAQQFPDLHSELNLSSLELGDSALYFCASSVTGQGLGNTIYFGEGSWLTVV.

J is TRBJ2-2 and V is TRBV7-2; 8 nucleotides line up with TRBD1. The V gene end was trimmed by 5 bases and the J gene end by 0 bases; junction bases not matched to a gene: 2. CDR1 and CDR2 (germline): SGHTA, FQGNSA. This CDR3 is built from 15 residues. In DNA, the CDR3 is TGTGCCAGCAGCCCGGGACAGGCGAACACCGGGGAGCTGTTTTTT. Protein product: CASSPGQANTGELFF.

The CDR3 loop is CASSLGASGSRYNEQFF. The CDR3 nucleotides are TGTGCCAGCAGCTTAGGGGCTAGCGGGAGTCGGTACAATGAGCAGTTCTTC. The rearrangement joins TRBV7-6 to TRBJ2-1, with 10 bases that match TRBD2. The CDR3 runs 17 residues. The V gene end was trimmed by 1 base and the J gene end by 4 bases; junction bases not matched to a gene: 7. Germline CDR1 SGHVS, CDR2 FNYEAQ.

This clone is a singleton in its sample. This sequence joins TRBV5-8 and TRBJ1-2, with a weak D call TRBD1 (5 bases). With 0 bases removed from V and 4 bases from J, the gap between germline ends came to 10 bases. CDR1 is SGHTS and CDR2 is YDEGEE in the germline V gene. The CDR3 runs to 14 residues. The CDR3 DNA follows: TGTGCCAGCAGCTTGGCCCCGGGGGGCTATGGCTACACCTTC. Residues: CASSLAPGGYGYTF.

The V and J genes are TRBV9 and TRBJ2-7, with 10 bases that match TRBD1. Unmatched junction bases numbered 9, after V lost 10 bases and J lost 5 bases. This CDR3 contains 13 residues. Germline assignment: CDR1 SGDLS and CDR2 YYNGEE. The CDR3 DNA reads as TGTGCCGGCAAGACAGGGGGCGCCCACGAGCAGTACTTC. Protein: CAGKTGGAHEQYF.

V is TRBV29-1 and J is TRBJ2-1; no reliable D call. Trimming shortened V by 3 bases and J by 0 bases, and 0 bases separated the two germline ends. The CDR3 consists of 11 residues. CDR1 and CDR2 from the germline V gene are SQVTM and ANQGSEA. The CDR3 DNA is TGCAGCGTTGACTCCTACAATGAGCAGTTCTTC. Its protein is CSVDSYNEQFF.

The CDR3 region is CASSAYGLGDNQPQHF. The CDR3 DNA reads as TGTGCCAGCAGCGCCTATGGGTTGGGGGACAATCAGCCCCAGCATTTT. V is TRBV11-2 and J is TRBJ1-5; D is possibly TRBD1 (5 bases). CDR3 length: 16 residues. Trimming stripped 5 bases from V and 3 bases from J, with 17 bases between. The germline CDR1 and CDR2 sequences are SGHAT and FQNNGV.

V and J are TRBV19 and TRBJ1-4; 10 bases are shared with TRBD1. The CDR3 sequence is 13 residues long. Germline V gene lookup returns CDR1 LNHDA and CDR2 SQIVND (reference sequence). The ends lost 6 bases at V and 6 bases at J; junction bases unmatched: 1. Written as DNA, the CDR3 is TGTGCCAGTAGGGACAGGGGGGATGAAAAACTGTTTTTT. Translation gives CASRDRGDEKLFF.